These T cell receptor beta chains were read from a single sample in a study of CD8+ T cells in alopecia areata. Repertoires were generated with immunoSEQ multiplex PCR, while TCRdb's copy carries only in-frame clones and drops some. The sample records 80,000 to 100,000 clones, about 40% being singletons. The specimen was CD8+ T cells sorted from blood, collected at week 24, from a patient treated with tofacitinib. The receptors stem from a human donor with alopecia areata. Both conserved end residues are part of each CDR3. Each record gives: clone size, J gene, V gene, D gene, CDR3 protein, CDR3 DNA. A D gene is named only where the DNA matches it firmly. Clone sizes are given selectively: once, few, many, or a class where the clone is expanded.

.	TRBJ2-7	TRBV27	.	CASRSTGTDSYEQYF	TGTGCCAGCAGAAGTACCGGGACGGACTCCTACGAGCAGTACTTC
few	TRBJ2-2	TRBV11-2	TRBD2	CASSLAYWTSGIGELFF	TGTGCCAGCAGCTTAGCATACTGGACTAGCGGAATCGGGGAGCTGTTTTTT
.	TRBJ2-2	TRBV6-4	.	CASTPDEDTGELFF	TGTGCCAGCACCCCAGACGAGGACACCGGGGAGCTGTTTTTT
few	TRBJ2-1	TRBV4-1	TRBD1	CASSWGQDNLNEQFF	TGCGCCAGCAGCTGGGGACAGGACAACCTCAATGAGCAGTTCTTC
.	TRBJ2-1	TRBV6-5	TRBD2	CASSWPGLAGDNEQFF	TGTGCCAGCAGTTGGCCCGGACTAGCGGGTGACAATGAGCAGTTCTTC
.	TRBJ1-2	TRBV9	.	CASSVEGTYGYTF	TGTGCCAGCAGCGTAGAGGGGACCTATGGCTACACCTTC
.	TRBJ2-1	TRBV27	.	CASSPVGTGWPGINEQFF	TGTGCCAGCAGCCCGGTCGGAACGGGTTGGCCGGGGATTAATGAGCAGTTCTTC
.	TRBJ2-7	TRBV10-3	TRBD1	CAMGQGGYEQYF	TGTGCCATGGGACAGGGGGGCTACGAGCAGTACTTC
.	TRBJ2-5	TRBV19	.	CASSPGARDEETQYF	TGTGCCAGTAGTCCGGGGGCGCGGGACGAAGAGACCCAGTACTTC
.	TRBJ2-7	TRBV11-2	.	CASSLGQGRATYEQYF	TGTGCCAGCAGTTTGGGGCAGGGGCGGGCTACCTACGAGCAGTACTTC
few	TRBJ2-1	TRBV10-3	.	CAISESGEQFF	TGTGCCATCAGTGAGTCCGGTGAGCAGTTCTTC
.	TRBJ1-1	TRBV14	.	CASSQGGPNTEAFF	TGTGCCAGCAGCCAGGGTGGTCCGAACACTGAAGCTTTCTTT
.	TRBJ2-7	TRBV30	.	CASGLRDRASVEQYF	TGTGCCTCGGGCCTTCGTGATAGGGCTTCGGTCGAGCAGTACTTC
.	TRBJ1-5	TRBV2	.	CASSEPHAGFDQPQHF	TGTGCCAGCAGTGAACCGCATGCAGGGTTTGATCAGCCCCAGCATTTT
few	TRBJ2-1	TRBV30	TRBD2	CAWSSLGREEFF	TGTGCCTGGAGTTCGCTGGGGAGGGAGGAGTTCTTC
.	TRBJ2-3	TRBV7-6	.	CASSLAGKRTDTQYF	TGTGCCAGCAGCTTAGCAGGGAAGCGGACAGATACGCAGTATTTT
medium-sized	TRBJ2-3	TRBV14	.	CASSLGDTQYF	TGTGCCAGCAGTCTTGGTGATACGCAGTATTTT
.	TRBJ2-1	TRBV4-1	.	CASSHRERDNNEQFF	TGCGCCAGCAGCCACCGGGAGCGGGACAACAATGAGCAGTTCTTC
.	TRBJ2-3	TRBV9	.	CASSESGTSTDTQYF	TGTGCCAGCTCAGAGTCGGGAACGAGCACAGATACGCAGTATTTT
.	TRBJ1-2	TRBV6-5	.	CASSSRGYYGYTF	TGTGCCAGCAGTTCTAGGGGATACTATGGCTACACCTTC
.	TRBJ2-7	TRBV6-6	.	CASSFTMTGTNYEQYF	TGTGCCAGCAGCTTCACCATGACCGGGACAAACTACGAGCAGTACTTC
.	TRBJ1-2	TRBV7-9	.	CASSFVHGPGASYGYTF	TGTGCCAGCAGCTTCGTCCACGGGCCAGGGGCTTCCTATGGCTACACCTTC
.	TRBJ2-4	TRBV29-1	TRBD2	CSVEDRIGLAGGHAKNIQYF	TGCAGCGTTGAAGATCGAATAGGACTAGCGGGAGGCCACGCCAAAAACATTCAGTACTTC
.	TRBJ2-7	TRBV29-1	TRBD2	CSAGTSGSYEQYF	TGCAGCGCTGGGACTAGCGGGTCTTACGAGCAGTACTTC